This entry is about one T cell receptor beta chain. Its antigen is not identified. V was pared by 4 bases and J by 5 bases, with 9 bases of the junction left unmatched. CDR3 length equals 16 residues. Germline CDR1 is MDHEN and CDR2 is SYDVKM. This entry belongs to a study of shared clonotypes between healthy human individuals. Notes on the study in general: The represented genetic and exposure-history diversity was limited by the small number of donors.

Unsorted PBMC DNA was run through sequencing on ten immunoSEQ deep assay plates. Assay: immunoSEQ multiplex PCR; the TCRdb copy retains only in-frame clones and omits some. The sample has about 490,000 clones, less than 80% seen once; the top ten hold 13%. The receptor comes from a woman between 40 and 55 years old in good health. Some clones in this sample may be carry-over from other donors' samples. The sequencing sample was made of PBMCs. The V and J genes are TRBV28 and TRBJ1-5, with 9 bases that match TRBD1. DNA of the CDR3: TGTGCCAGCAGTTACAGGGGGCAGGACGGCCATCAGCCCCAGCATTTT. Its translation: CASSYRGQDGHQPQHF.